This paragraph reports one T cell receptor beta chain. Its specificity is unknown. Time point specified: blood 2 weeks post-SBRT. This sample's treatment: 15 Gy SBRT to primary tumor, nephrectomy 4 weeks later. Radiation-treated patients gave blood at baseline, week 2 and week 4. The tumor was a clear cell renal cell carcinoma. The sample comes from a study of radiation and T cells in renal cell carcinoma. Study background: Nephrectomy followed 15 Gy stereotactic body radiation by 4 weeks. Study-wide results and limits: Pretreatment tumor biopsies were lacking, so baseline clonotypes are unknown.

Per the germline V gene, CDR1 is MNHNS and CDR2 is SASEGT. The V end was cut by 6 bases, the J end by 6 bases, with 12 bases between. This CDR3 has 14 residues. Method: immunoSEQ multiplex PCR; TCRdb's copy keeps in-frame clones and lacks some. The sample contains 160,000 or so clones, roughly 86% of which appear only once. V and J are TRBV6-1 and TRBJ1-6; D unresolved. Sample: blood, taken from a patient whose treatment included radiotherapy and nephrectomy. The sequence was obtained from a woman aged 45-65 years with renal cell carcinoma. CDR3 DNA sequence: TGTGCCAGCAGACCAGAGATTGGTAATTCACCCCTCCACTTT. The encoded protein is CASRPEIGNSPLHF.